The next 15 T cell receptor beta chains were all read from a single sample in a study of shared clonotypes between healthy human individuals. Some clones are missing from TCRdb's copy, which holds only in-frame ones; the method was immunoSEQ multiplex PCR. Among 2 million to 3 million clones listed, over 85% were seen once. Sequenced: naive CD4+ T cells from PBMCs. Subset reported: CD45RA+ positively selected. The receptors stem from a man aged 18 to 30 in good health. Some clones in this sample may be carry-over from other donors' samples.

The gene calls are TRBV5-1 and TRBJ2-6; D might be TRBD1 (6 bases). Germline CDR1 is SGHRS and CDR2 is YFSETQ. V lost 3 bases to trimming and J lost 2 bases, with 9 bases between them. The CDR3 runs to 15 residues. CDR3 in amino acids: CASSSRQAGANVLTF. In DNA form, the CDR3 reads TGCGCCAGCAGCTCCCGACAGGCTGGGGCCAACGTCCTGACTTTC.

This clone was observed a few times. The chain combines TRBV28 with TRBJ1-2; D might be TRBD1 (5 bases). The V gene's germline CDR1 is MDHEN and CDR2 SYDVKM. The V end was cut by 6 bases, the J end by 10 bases, with 18 bases between. The CDR3 has 13 amino acids. CDR3 sequence (DNA): TGTGCCAGCAGCATGGGACCTCCTTTTGTCTACACCTTC. Protein sequence: CASSMGPPFVYTF.

The CDR3, as DNA: TGCGCCAGCAGCCTCCCGACAGGGACTGGAAACACCATATATTTT. This encodes CASSLPTGTGNTIYF. The rearrangement joins TRBV4-1 to TRBJ1-3, with TRBD1 matching over 7 bases. Germline V lookup: CDR1 MGHRA, CDR2 YSYEKL. CDR3 length equals 15 residues. J was trimmed by 2 bases and V by 4 bases; bases with no gene match: 5.

Concerning this clone itself: Other DNA sequences of this sample code for an identical CDR3. The CDR3 protein is CASSFLTGGYEQYF. In DNA form, the CDR3 reads TGTGCCAGCAGCTTCTTGACAGGCGGATACGAGCAGTACTTC. The J gene is TRBJ2-7, the V gene TRBV7-9; D may be TRBD1 (6 bases). The V gene's germline CDR1 is SEHNR and CDR2 FQNEAQ (reference sequence). The CDR3 has 14 residues. V was shortened by 3 bases and J by 4 bases, with 13 bases between the two germline ends.

The DNA of the CDR3 is TGCGCCAGCAGTGAGTCGGGACGGAACACCGGGGAGCTGTTTTTT. It translates to CASSESGRNTGELFF. V and J are TRBV10-2 and TRBJ2-2, with D perhaps TRBD1 or TRBD2 (5 bases each). This CDR3 has 15 residues. Germline assignment: CDR1 WSHSY and CDR2 SAAADI. Trimming cost V 0 bases and J 1 base, with 6 bases left between them.

CDR3 region: CASTTLAGGSYNEQFF. CDR3 nucleotide sequence: TGTGCCAGCACCACTCTAGCGGGAGGCTCCTACAATGAGCAGTTCTTC. The chain combines TRBV13 with TRBJ2-1; 11 bases match TRBD2. In germline, CDR1 is PRHDT, CDR2 FYEKMQ (reference sequence). Losses at the gene ends were 7 bases for V and 0 bases for J; bases not matched to a gene: 5. The CDR3 consists of 16 residues. Full variable domain (remainder filled in from reference TRBV13 and TRBJ2-1): AAGVIQSPRHLIKEKRETATLKCYPIPRHDTVYWYQQGPGQDPQFLISFYEKMQSDKGSIPDRFSAQQFSDYHSELNMSSLELGDSALYFCASTTLAGGSYNEQFFGPGTRLTVL.

The chain carries TRBV7-9 and TRBJ2-3, with a tentative D call TRBD2 (6 bases). Germline V gene data show CDR1 as SEHNR and CDR2 as FQNEAQ (reference sequence). V lost 1 base, J lost 5 bases, and 22 bases lay in between. There are 18 residues in the CDR3. The CDR3 is CASSLGRPLSGYQDTQYF. The CDR3 DNA reads TGTGCCAGCAGCTTAGGTCGCCCGTTGAGCGGGTACCAAGATACGCAGTATTTT.

V usage is TRBV25-1 and J usage is TRBJ2-1; either TRBD1 or TRBD2 may fit D (6 bases each). CDR1 and CDR2 (germline): MGHDK, SYGVNS. Trimming removed 5 bases from V and 8 bases from J, with 22 bases in between. This CDR3 region has 16 residues. CDR3 DNA: TGTGCCAGCAGTCCCAGGGACACGGGGACGGGGGATGAGCAGTTCTTC. It codes for CASSPRDTGTGDEQFF.

The chain carries TRBV5-1 and TRBJ1-1; D gene ambiguous. The length of the CDR3 is 14 residues. V lost 1 base and J 2 bases, leaving 9 bases between the germline ends. CDR1 is SGHRS and CDR2 is YFSETQ in the germline V gene. The CDR3 DNA reads as TGCGCCAGCAGCTTGAACACAATTAACACTGAAGCTTTCTTT. It codes for CASSLNTINTEAFF.

Points on this clone: Other DNA sequences in the sample encode the same CDR3. The V and J genes are TRBV19 and TRBJ2-3; 9 bases align to TRBD2. In germline, CDR1 is LNHDA, CDR2 SQIVND (reference sequence). The V segment lost 6 bases and the J segment 3 bases; nucleotides outside the gene matches: 1. The CDR3 is 13 amino acids. The CDR3 reads CASRREGTDTQYF. The CDR3 DNA follows: TGTGCCAGTAGGCGGGAGGGGACAGATACGCAGTATTTT. Filled out from reference TRBV19 and TRBJ2-3, the complete variable domain reads DGGITQSPKYLFRKEGQNVTLSCEQNLNHDAMYWYRQDPGQGLRLIYYSQIVNDFQKGDIAEGYSVSREKKESFPLTVTSAQKNPTAFYLCASRREGTDTQYFGPGTRLTVL.

The chain links TRBV11-2 to TRBJ2-3; D is perhaps TRBD1 or TRBD2 (6 bases each). V lost 7 bases and J lost 7, with 33 bases in between. The CDR3 extends over 19 amino acids. Germline CDR1 SGHAT, CDR2 FQNNGV. CDR3 residues: CASKGLRPRDTSWANTQYF. CDR3 bases: TGTGCCAGCAAAGGACTAAGGCCCCGGGACACCTCCTGGGCTAATACGCAGTATTTT.

The chain couples TRBV7-2 to TRBJ2-1, with a weak D call TRBD2 (6 bases). This CDR3 comprises 15 residues. Germline CDR1 SGHTA, CDR2 FQGNSA. Trimming took 9 bases from V and 4 from J, leaving 19 bases between them. The CDR3 DNA follows: TGTGCCAGTCATGGACCTAAAGCGGGTTACAATGAGCAGTTCTTC. It translates to CASHGPKAGYNEQFF.

The chain employs TRBV6-5 and TRBJ2-5, with 12 nucleotides matching TRBD2. The germline V gene has CDR1 MNHEY and CDR2 SVGAGI. Trimming took 8 bases from V and 5 from J; bases not matched to a gene: 9. CDR3 length: 15 amino acids. The CDR3 loop reads CASGTSGPSGETQYF. The CDR3 region has the DNA TGTGCCAGCGGGACTAGCGGGCCCTCCGGGGAGACCCAGTACTTC.

This chain uses TRBV4-1 with TRBJ2-5; possible D gene TRBD1, 5 bases. Trimming took off 3 bases at V and 2 bases at J, with 13 bases between the two ends. The CDR3 loop spans 15 amino acids. CDR1 and CDR2 from the germline V gene are MGHRA and YSYEKL. CDR3 nucleotide sequence: TGCGCCAGCAGCCAGGTCCTCGCAGGGCAAGAGACCCAGTACTTC. It translates to CASSQVLAGQETQYF.

Concerning this clone: Additional DNA sequences in this sample encode the identical CDR3. The chain is built from TRBV5-1 and TRBJ1-4; TRBD1 matches 7 bases. Unmatched junction bases numbered 1, after V lost 0 bases and J lost 5 bases. This CDR3 is 14 amino acids long. The V gene's germline CDR1 is SGHRS and CDR2 YFSETQ. CDR3: CASSLDRGNEKLFF. In nucleotides, the CDR3 is TGCGCCAGCAGCTTGGACAGGGGAAATGAAAAACTGTTTTTT.